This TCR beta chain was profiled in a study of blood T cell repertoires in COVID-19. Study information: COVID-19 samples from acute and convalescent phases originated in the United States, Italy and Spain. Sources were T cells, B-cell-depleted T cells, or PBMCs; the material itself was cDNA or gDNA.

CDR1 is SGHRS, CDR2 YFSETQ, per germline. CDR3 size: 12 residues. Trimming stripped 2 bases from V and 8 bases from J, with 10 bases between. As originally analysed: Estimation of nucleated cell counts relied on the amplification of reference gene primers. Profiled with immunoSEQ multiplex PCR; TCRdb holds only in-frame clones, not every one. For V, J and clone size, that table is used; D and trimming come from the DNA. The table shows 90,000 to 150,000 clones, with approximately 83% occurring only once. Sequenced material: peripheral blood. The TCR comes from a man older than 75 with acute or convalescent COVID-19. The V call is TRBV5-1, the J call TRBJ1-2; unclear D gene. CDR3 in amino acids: CASSFSAGGYTF. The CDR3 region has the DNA TGCGCCAGCAGCTTCTCCGCGGGGGGCTACACCTTC.